The clone carrying this TCR beta chain was seen only a few times. This sample was taken from a study of T-cell reconstitution after alpha-beta-depleted transplantation in children. The library targeted TCRbeta and was prepared with unique molecular identifiers. TCRdb passed the PCR reads through MiXCR, listing each CDR3 protein once. The data hold about 610,000 distinct CDR3 sequences, with roughly a tenth observed a single time. This CDR3 has 14 amino acids. Germline assignment: CDR1 DFQATT and CDR2 SNEGSKA (reference sequence). J lost 1 base, V lost 0 bases, and 0 bases had no gene match. This sequence was found in a human donor who donated a stem cell graft to a child with acute myeloid leukemia. The chain uses TRBV20-1 and TRBJ2-3, with TRBD1 identical over 8 bases. Specimen: PBMCs from the stem cell graft donor, collected from the stem cell graft. CDR3 sequence reads: CSARETGGTDTQYF. Written as DNA, the CDR3 is TGCAGTGCTAGAGAGACAGGGGGCACAGATACGCAGTATTTT.